This TCR beta chain comes out of a study of cytomegalovirus exposure and HLA in healthy donors (dated by TCRdb to about 2017). General notes on the study: An earlier analysis of 550 to 700 of the donors reported 250 to 350 Gb of sequence data and 120 million or so unique TCR beta sequences from around 200 million T cells. HLA typing included class I and class II loci at four-digit resolution. An earlier analysis of 587 of the donors used high-throughput TCR beta sequencing to judge whether each TCR beta V gene segment behaved as functional or pseudogenic. The T cell repertoires of 670 or so subjects were profiled by immunosequencing and related to cytomegalovirus serostatus. The study combined high-throughput TCR immunosequencing, statistical association of individual TCRs with disease status, and machine learning to predict cytomegalovirus infection status. Roughly 310 gigabases of sequencing data and 80 million or so unique TCR sequences were included in an early release covering several hundred HLA-typed donors. A later genetic analysis used genome-wide SNP genotypes for about 60% of the roughly 700 donors, treating that subset as a discovery cohort. The aim of the study was to test whether cataloging public T cell receptors could identify signatures of past pathogen exposure. In a later analysis, previously published TCR beta repertoires from several hundred donors were re-analyzed and high-resolution HLA genotyping was added so that TCR occurrence patterns could be studied. Of the 350 to 450 genotyped donors, more than 75% were placed in the genetic ancestry cluster associated with self-reported Caucasian donors. Rather than using new phenotypic data, the later analysis identified candidate immune exposures from TCR beta sequences and from how often those sequences occurred across donors. Among about 410 genotyped donors of the cohort, an average of roughly 230,000 unique TCR beta nucleotide sequences was sequenced per donor, of which 15% to 20% were non-productive. About five DR-DQ haplotypes were treated as single units for association and clustering because of strong linkage in the cohort. A separate validation cohort of roughly 130 different subjects was used in addition to the roughly 620-subject first cohort. Donor age, sex, ethnicity and CMV serostatus were collected together with the repertoire data. Typing coverage differed by locus: A, B, C, DRB1 and DQB1 were typed in about 629-640 donors, DQA1 in around 500, DPA1 in 600 to 610, and DPB1 in 450 to 480. Every discovery cohort repertoire had been produced on one sequencing platform. Overall study results and their limits: Specific HLA alleles were associated with some 15,000 TCR beta sequences at a false discovery rate of 0.05 in a later analysis. According to a later analysis, parvovirus B19, influenza, CMV and Epstein-Barr virus appeared linked to several top co-occurrence clusters. Cytomegalovirus status was reported to be diagnosed by the classifier with high specificity and sensitivity in both the original and validation cohorts. The only immune exposure information available for the cohort was CMV serostatus. According to the authors, the approach could potentially be generalized to other disease states and immunological phenotypes. The sequencing pipeline was judged likely to have produced a cluster of highly shared sequence variants as a technical artifact. According to a later genetic analysis, donors in an Asian-associated ancestry cluster had fewer N-insertions in productive TCRs than the approximately 630-donor mean. A later genetic analysis associated a missense DCLRE1C variant with V-gene and J-gene trimming of TCR beta chains, and an independent cohort replicated the association. In an earlier analysis of around 500 of the donors, most TCR beta V segments appeared in productive rearrangements about 87% or about 30% of the time, broadly matching IMGT annotations. While some public TCRs were present in many individuals, most TCR sequences turned up only very rarely across donors. A further reported finding was that TCR beta sequences accurately predicted the HLA-A and HLA-B alleles for most subjects in the first cohort. Only TCR beta chains were sequenced in this cohort, and the absence of alpha or paired-chain data limited detectable features. In a later analysis, most CMV-associated TCR beta chains were found to appear HLA-restricted, with HLA associations seemingly driven largely by CMV exposure. A few of the identified cytomegalovirus-associated TCR beta chains were confirmed in vitro to be specific for cytomegalovirus antigens. Because some donors lacked HLA typing at each locus, the association tests relied only on the typed subset. Assigning TCR associations to individual alleles was difficult when HLA alleles, especially DR and DQ, strongly co-occurred. A total of roughly 160 TCR beta chains were listed by the study as associated with cytomegalovirus. Over 15 rarely observed V segments, including chromosome 9 orphons, were excluded from the earlier analysis of just under 600 of the donors because counts were too low. In a later analysis, the rate of TCR association differed among HLA loci, with DRB1 alleles having the most associated TCRs and HLA-C alleles having the fewest. Compared with equally common non-associated chains, HLA-associated TCR beta chains in a later analysis were more clonally expanded and had lower generation probabilities. Because the 87-base-pair reads could not distinguish some IMGT-functional V segments, including TRBV6-2 and TRBV6-3, those segments were excluded. The presence/absence analyses assumed that sequencing depth was roughly uniform across donors, and that assumption may not be true. Correlated functional status among segregating V segments might reflect linkage disequilibrium, but an unknown experimental factor could not be ruled out.

From a lookup of the germline V gene, CDR1 and CDR2 are SGHRS and YFSETQ. At the junction V is shortened by 0 bases and J by 4 bases; bases outside the gene matches: 1. The CDR3 goes from the cysteine to the phenylalanine over 15 residues. Only the CDR3 region is kept as DNA, spanning 45 bases read in frame from base 1. The cohort was made up of hundreds of healthy bone marrow donors. All cohort members were sampled while nominally healthy, although unrecorded immune exposures were likely present. The donor tested CMV seropositive and was one of the 289 seropositive cohort members. Every donor gave a peripheral blood sample, and the peripheral blood mononuclear cells from that sample were used for TCR beta sequencing. Genomic DNA was extracted from the blood cell samples with the Qiagen DNeasy Blood Extraction Kit. Libraries came from the immunoSEQ multiplex PCR assay. The multiplex PCR relied on a mix of 60 forward primers for TCR Vbeta segments and 13 reverse primers for TCR Jbeta segments. The CDR3 region of rearranged TCR beta genes was amplified from genomic DNA by a multiplex PCR assay. The Illumina HiSeq System was used to sequence the amplified TCR beta libraries as 87-base-pair reads. The original pipeline was this. A later analysis counted some 80 million unique TCR beta chains across the 640 or so repertoires, and 9 million to 14 million of these chains were shared by at least two donors. A nearest-neighbor algorithm error-corrected the raw reads and collapsed the reads into unique sequences, merging closely related sequences to remove PCR and sequencing errors. CDR3 sequences were aligned to IMGT reference sequences to assign V, D and J gene segments. For a sequence to be retained, at least a six-nucleotide match to both a V gene segment and a J gene segment was required. Rearrangements were classified as productive when the CDR3 lacked stop codons and remained in frame with V and J, and all other rearrangements were classified as non-productive. Following IMGT convention, CDR3 was defined as the stretch from the second conserved V-encoded cysteine up to the conserved J-encoded phenylalanine. The earlier analysis of 550 to 650 of the donors excluded any sequence lacking an unambiguous match to a single V gene segment. In an earlier analysis of about 590 of the donors, a V segment was called functional when productive rearrangements were above 56.7%, and segregating when the standard deviation between donors exceeded 5%. A statistical classification framework was built for diagnosing cytomegalovirus status from the catalog of TCR beta chain sequences. A later analysis assigned V and J genes by comparing TCR nucleotide sequences with IMGT/GENE-DB human TR gene sequences. Using the TCRdist pipeline, a later analysis assigned CDR3 sequences along with most-parsimonious VDJ recombination scenarios. In a later analysis, each TCR beta chain was defined by its CDR3 amino acid sequence together with its V-gene family, and reads lacking a unique V-gene family were excluded. A later analysis removed 500 to 650 highly shared, low-generation-probability nucleotide sequences to deal with suspected cross-contamination and a sequencing artifact. In a later analysis, a clonal expansion index for each public chain was calculated from normalized within-repertoire ranks of inferred template counts. Generation probabilities in a later analysis came from a VDJ recombination model fitted to out-of-frame rearrangements, and those results were checked against IGoR. In a later analysis, hypergeometric tests were used to score TCR-TCR, TCR-HLA and TCR-CMV co-occurrence, with a repertoire-size bias correction applied to TCR pairs. False discovery rates were estimated in a later analysis by permuting HLA or CMV assignments 20 times. A later analysis grouped co-occurring TCRs with DBSCAN, adding TCRdist sequence similarity when clustering within HLA-allele-positive subsets. Repertoires with fewer than 30,000 or more than 120,000 public chains, plus five repertoires with anomalous nucleotide sharing, were excluded from co-occurrence clustering. The table was pulled from immuneACCESS by TCRdb, which kept in-frame rearrangements only. Such tables lose some clones; where checked, under half of the loss comes from unresolved V genes, and the rest has no known cause. V, J and clone size reflect that table, while D and trimming were determined from the DNA. The sample yields tens of thousands of clones; over 70% were counted once. Jointly, the top ten make up 5.5% to 7% of the sample.

This clone was observed a single time. Its antigen is not yet known. Qualities for individual bases were not recorded, and no much larger clone is one base off. The chain uses TRBV5-1 and TRBJ2-2, and 9 junction bases match TRBD2. This receptor was obtained from a male donor in good health and CMV-seropositive. Sequencing was performed on PBMCs. CDR3 region: CASSLASGATGELFF. The DNA sequence is as follows: TGCGCCAGCAGCTTGGCTAGCGGGGCCACCGGGGAGCTGTTTTTT.